Listed here are 25 T cell receptor beta chains from one sample, sequenced in a study of cytomegalovirus exposure and HLA in healthy donors. It was with 60 Vbeta and 13 Jbeta primers that the PCR ran. Profiling relied on immunoSEQ multiplex PCR, and the TCRdb table lists in-frame clones only, not all of them. This table has fewer than 100,000 clones, over 60% appearing once. Sample: PBMCs. The receptors shown here come from a male donor in good health and CMV-seronegative.

The chain uses TRBV6-1 and TRBJ2-7; 7 nucleotides agree with TRBD1. The J segment lost 2 bases and the V segment lost 4 bases, leaving 2 bases of the junction unmatched. CDR3 length: 13 amino acids. Germline CDR1 reads MNHNS; CDR2 reads SASEGT. Here the CDR3 DNA reads TGTGCCAGCAGTGGACAGGGACCCTACGAGCAGTACTTC. It specifies CASSGQGPYEQYF.

The chain joins TRBV10-3 to TRBJ2-1; D unclear. The CDR3 has 14 amino acids. The germline V gene encodes CDR1 ENHRY and CDR2 SYGVKD. The ends were cut back, 0 bases at V and 10 bases at J, with 13 bases in the middle. This CDR3 is CAISESVAAQEQFF. Here the CDR3 DNA reads TGTGCCATCAGTGAGTCGGTCGCGGCCCAGGAGCAGTTCTTC.

The V gene is TRBV7-2, the J gene TRBJ2-5; 7 positions match TRBD1. The CDR3 runs to 15 residues. Germline trimming cut 3 bases from V and 6 bases from J; bases unmatched to any gene: 10. Germline lookup yields CDR1 SGHTA and CDR2 FQGNSA. The CDR3: CASSLTGQFTQTQYF. The CDR3 nucleotides are TGTGCCAGCAGCTTGACGGGACAGTTCACGCAGACCCAGTACTTC.

The rearrangement links TRBV11-2 to TRBJ1-2, with D unresolved. The CDR3 contains 12 residues. Germline-derived CDR1 and CDR2 are SGHAT and FQNNGV. Trimming took off 1 base at V and 8 bases at J, with 8 bases between the two ends. The CDR3 spells CASSLGSFGYTF. CDR3 bases: TGTGCCAGCAGCTTAGGTTCATTCGGCTACACCTTC. Supplemented by reference TRBV11-2 and TRBJ1-2, the full variable domain reads EAGVAQSPRYKIIEKRQSVAFWCNPISGHATLYWYQQILGQGPKLLIQFQNNGVVDDSQLPKDRFSAERLKGVDSTLKIQPAKLEDSAVYLCASSLGSFGYTFGSGTRLTVV.

Worth noting for this clone: Sequence at one end of the junction differs from germline and may be a read error. V and J are TRBV29-1 and TRBJ1-2; possible D gene TRBD1, 5 bases. This CDR3 is 14 amino acids long. Germline lookup yields CDR1 SQVTM and CDR2 ANQGSEA. The DNA of the CDR3 is TGCAGCGTTGTAGGACAAGCCCAAGGCTATGGCTACCCCTTC. It yields the protein CSVVGQAQGYGYPF.

This chain joins TRBV7-5 and TRBJ1-2; TRBD1, the D gene given by the table, was not confirmed from the DNA. TRBV7-5 is flagged as a pseudogene. CDR3 length equals 11 residues. This CDR3 is CARRDWGGYTF. CDR3 nucleotide sequence: TGTGCCAGAAGAGATTGGGGCGGCTACACCTTC.

The chain couples TRBV7-2 to TRBJ1-3; D gene uncertain. V dropped 1 base and J dropped 1 base, with 11 bases sitting between them. The CDR3 is made up of 16 amino acids. The germline V gene encodes CDR1 SGHTA and CDR2 FQGNSA. The chain's CDR3 is CASSLERVDSGNTIYF. Written as DNA, the CDR3 is TGTGCCAGCAGCTTAGAGAGGGTAGATTCTGGAAACACCATATATTTT.

The V call is TRBV5-1, the J call TRBJ2-1; D gene unclear. V dropped 1 base and J dropped 1 base, with 9 bases sitting between them. This CDR3 comprises 15 residues. Per the germline V gene, CDR1 is SGHRS and CDR2 is YFSETQ. Here the CDR3 reads CASSLTYGSYNEQFF. CDR3 sequence (DNA): TGCGCCAGCAGCTTGACGTACGGTTCCTACAATGAGCAGTTCTTC. Using reference TRBV5-1 and TRBJ2-1 for the parts outside the CDR3, the full variable domain is KAGVTQTPRYLIKTRGQQVTLSCSPISGHRSVSWYQQTPGQGLQFLFEYFSETQRNKGNFPGRFSGRQFSNSRSEMNVSTLELGDSALYLCASSLTYGSYNEQFFGPGTRLTVL.

This clone was recorded once. The V gene is TRBV5-1, the J gene TRBJ2-1, with 10 positions matching TRBD2. This CDR3 is 19 amino acids long. The V and J ends lost 1 base and 6 bases, in that order; junction bases with no gene match: 16. The germline CDR1 and CDR2 sequences are SGHRS and YFSETQ. The CDR3 is CASSLMVRSGAGGGNEQFF. CDR3 DNA sequence: TGCGCCAGCAGCTTGATGGTTCGTAGCGGAGCGGGAGGGGGCAATGAGCAGTTCTTC.

This chain connects TRBV28 to TRBJ1-1, with TRBD1 identical over 7 bases. The CDR3 is 13 residues long. The V gene end was trimmed by 4 bases and the J gene end by 1 base; junction bases not matched to a gene: 0. Germline CDR1 reads MDHEN; CDR2 reads SYDVKM. CDR3 residues: CASSWTGNTEAFF. DNA for the CDR3: TGTGCCAGCAGTTGGACAGGGAACACTGAAGCTTTCTTT. Supplemented by reference TRBV28 and TRBJ1-1, the full variable domain reads DVKVTQSSRYLVKRTGEKVFLECVQDMDHENMFWYRQDPGLGLRLIYFSYDVKMKEKGDIPEGYSVSREKKERFSLILESASTNQTSMYLCASSWTGNTEAFFGQGTRLTVV.

CDR3 coding DNA: TGTGCCAGCAGCTTTGCACTACTTGCGGGGGCTGGTTCACCCCTCCACTTT. Amino acids: CASSFALLAGAGSPLHF. The chain carries TRBV5-6 and TRBJ1-6; the D gene is possibly TRBD1 (6 bases). CDR1 is SGHDT and CDR2 is YYEEEE in the germline V gene. V lost 2 bases, J lost 9 bases, and 21 bases lay in between. The CDR3 is 17 amino acids. The full variable domain, its missing parts supplied by reference TRBV5-6 and TRBJ1-6, is DAGVTQSPTHLIKTRGQQVTLRCSPKSGHDTVSWYQQALGQGPQFIFQYYEEEERQRGNFPDRFSGHQFPNYSSELNVNALLLGDSALYLCASSFALLAGAGSPLHFGNGTRLTVT.

The chain links TRBV4-3 to TRBJ1-3; the D is unclear. Trimming left V 0 bases short and J 0 bases short, with 6 bases between. The germline V gene encodes CDR1 LGHNA and CDR2 YSLEER. This CDR3 is 15 amino acids long. CDR3 DNA sequence: TGCGCCAGCAGCCAAGATTATATCTCTGGAAACACCATATATTTT. Translating gives CASSQDYISGNTIYF.

As DNA, the CDR3 is TGTGCCAGCAGCTTGGAACAGGGAAGGTCGGAGACCCAGTACTTC. This gives the protein CASSLEQGRSETQYF. The chain uses TRBV5-4 and TRBJ2-5; possible D gene TRBD1, 6 bases. The germline V gene encodes CDR1 SGHNT and CDR2 YYREEE (reference sequence). This CDR3 is built from 15 residues. Trimming took 0 bases from V and 5 from J, leaving 14 bases between them.

V usage is TRBV4-1 and J usage is TRBJ2-3; 11 bases align to TRBD2. Germline loops: CDR1 MGHRA, CDR2 YSYEKL. J gave up 4 bases and V 5 bases, and 2 bases lay outside the gene matches. The CDR3 totals 14 residues. CDR3 sequence: CASSFSGGADTQYF. CDR3 nucleotides: TGCGCCAGCAGCTTTAGCGGGGGGGCAGATACGCAGTATTTT.

This sequence joins TRBV2 and TRBJ2-3; 7 bases fit TRBD1. Germline CDR1 and CDR2: SNHLY and FYNNEI. Trimming cost V 5 bases and J 2 bases; bases outside gene matches: 7. The CDR3 totals 15 residues. The CDR3 coding sequence is TGTGCCAGCAGTACGGGACAGATTCCCACAGATACGCAGTATTTT. Encoded protein: CASSTGQIPTDTQYF.

The genes are TRBV19 and TRBJ1-1; 10 bases agree with TRBD1. CDR1 is LNHDA, CDR2 SQIVND, per germline (reference sequence). The length of the CDR3 is 16 residues. Trimming cost V 0 bases and J 0 bases; bases outside gene matches: 1. CDR3 amino acids: CASSIDGTGVNTEAFF. CDR3 in DNA: TGTGCCAGTAGTATAGATGGGACAGGGGTGAACACTGAAGCTTTCTTT. Supplemented by reference TRBV19 and TRBJ1-1, the full variable domain reads DGGITQSPKYLFRKEGQNVTLSCEQNLNHDAMYWYRQDPGQGLRLIYYSQIVNDFQKGDIAEGYSVSREKKESFPLTVTSAQKNPTAFYLCASSIDGTGVNTEAFFGQGTRLTVV.

The V call is TRBV19, the J call TRBJ1-2, with a possible D match to TRBD1 (5 bases). The CDR3 runs 14 residues. Germline CDR1 LNHDA, CDR2 SQIVND (reference sequence). V dropped 5 bases and J dropped 8 bases, with 18 bases sitting between them. The DNA for the CDR3 is TGTGCCAGTAGTGCCCAGGGTATTGTGTTCGGCTACACCTTC. Its translation is CASSAQGIVFGYTF. The variable domain in full, with the rest retrieved from reference TRBV19 and TRBJ1-2, is DGGITQSPKYLFRKEGQNVTLSCEQNLNHDAMYWYRQDPGQGLRLIYYSQIVNDFQKGDIAEGYSVSREKKESFPLTVTSAQKNPTAFYLCASSAQGIVFGYTFGSGTRLTVV.

The V call is TRBV7-9, the J call TRBJ1-1; weak D call: TRBD1 (6 bases). The CDR3 consists of 14 residues. V was cut by 4 bases and J by 4 bases, with 13 bases left in between. Germline V gives CDR1 SEHNR, CDR2 FQNEAQ (reference sequence). The chain's CDR3 is CASSSHRVSTEAFF. The CDR3 nucleotides are TGTGCCAGCAGCTCACACAGGGTTAGCACTGAAGCTTTCTTT.

This clone was detected once. V and J are TRBV5-1 and TRBJ1-1, with 7 bases identical to TRBD1. V gave up 4 bases and J gave up 11 bases; unmatched junction bases: 11. CDR1 and CDR2 from the germline V gene are SGHRS and YFSETQ. This CDR3 comprises 13 residues. This CDR3 reads CASSPGTVEGAFF. In nucleotides, the CDR3 is TGCGCCAGCAGCCCCGGGACAGTCGAGGGGGCTTTCTTT.

The chain employs TRBV10-3 and TRBJ2-2; unclear D gene. This CDR3 is 13 amino acids long. Deletions cut 7 bases from V and 1 base from J, with 7 bases between. Germline V CDR1 and CDR2: ENHRY, SYGVKD. For the CDR3, the DNA is TGTGCCATCAATAGACAGAACACCGGGGAGCTGTTTTTT. This encodes CAINRQNTGELFF.

The CDR3 is CASREAGDPLYEQYF. The CDR3 DNA is TGCGCCAGCAGGGAAGCGGGAGACCCCCTCTACGAGCAGTACTTC. The chain employs TRBV5-1 and TRBJ2-7; 8 bases agree with TRBD2. The CDR3 has 15 residues. V gave up 5 bases and J gave up 3 bases; unmatched junction bases: 10. CDR1 is SGHRS, CDR2 YFSETQ, per germline.

The sample holds a few counts of this clone. The gene calls are TRBV15 and TRBJ2-6, with TRBD1 matching 9 bases. V dropped 3 bases and J dropped 4; count of bases not matched to a gene: 7. CDR1 and CDR2 from the germline V gene are LNHNV and YYDKDF (reference sequence). CDR3 length: 17 residues. The CDR3 is CATSSLTGGSGANVLTF. In DNA form, the CDR3 reads TGTGCCACCAGCAGCCTAACAGGGGGCTCGGGGGCCAACGTCCTGACTTTC.

This clone has a single count. This chain connects TRBV10-2 to TRBJ2-7; D might be TRBD1 (5 bases). Between the trimmed V and J ends, which lost 3 bases and 2 bases, there was a span of 8 bases. CDR3 length equals 13 residues. Germline V gene data show CDR1 as WSHSY and CDR2 as SAAADI. The DNA for the CDR3 is TGCGCCAGCAGTGACGGCAGGGCCTACGAGCAGTACTTC. Protein sequence: CASSDGRAYEQYF.

The chain recombines TRBV2 with TRBJ2-2; 7 bases align to TRBD1. Germline V CDR1 and CDR2: SNHLY, FYNNEI. V lost 3 bases, J lost 1 base, and 5 bases stayed unmatched. This CDR3 region has 16 residues. The CDR3 bases are TGTGCCAGCAGTGACCCCCGGACAGGGAACACCGGGGAGCTGTTTTTT. This sequence encodes CASSDPRTGNTGELFF.

The chain has TRBV7-3 and TRBJ2-1; a weak D match, TRBD2 (6 bases). The CDR3 covers 17 residues. The V end was cut by 5 bases, the J end by 9 bases, with 26 bases between. The germline CDR1 and CDR2 sequences are SGHTA and FQGTGA. The CDR3 reads CASSPMGPRRENREQFF. Written as DNA, the CDR3 is TGTGCCAGCAGCCCCATGGGACCCCGACGGGAGAATCGTGAGCAGTTCTTC.